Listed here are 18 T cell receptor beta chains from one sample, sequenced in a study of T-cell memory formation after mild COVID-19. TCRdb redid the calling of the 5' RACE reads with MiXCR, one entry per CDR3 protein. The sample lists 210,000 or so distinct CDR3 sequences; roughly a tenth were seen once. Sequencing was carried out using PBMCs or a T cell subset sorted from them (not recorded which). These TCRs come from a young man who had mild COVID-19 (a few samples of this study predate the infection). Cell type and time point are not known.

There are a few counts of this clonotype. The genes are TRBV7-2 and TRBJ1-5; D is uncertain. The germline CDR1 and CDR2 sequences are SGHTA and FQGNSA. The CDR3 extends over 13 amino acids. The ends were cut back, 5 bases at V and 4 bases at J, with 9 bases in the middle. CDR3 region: CASSPRTNQPQHF. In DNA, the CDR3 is TGTGCCAGCAGCCCCCGGACGAATCAGCCCCAGCATTTT.

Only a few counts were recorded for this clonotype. CDR3 coding DNA: TGTGCCAGCGATTATGGGGGCGCGGGTCAAGAGACCCAGTACTTC. It codes for CASDYGGAGQETQYF. The chain has TRBV12-3 or TRBV12-4 and TRBJ2-5; tentatively, D is TRBD1 (6 bases). The CDR3 loop spans 15 amino acids. V dropped 8 bases and J dropped 2 bases, with 18 bases sitting between them.

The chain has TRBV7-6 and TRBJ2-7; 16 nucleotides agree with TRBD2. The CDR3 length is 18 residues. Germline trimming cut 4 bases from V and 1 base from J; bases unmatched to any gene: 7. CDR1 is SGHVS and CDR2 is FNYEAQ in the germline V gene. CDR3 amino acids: CASSWGTSGGEVSYEQYF. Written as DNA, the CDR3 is TGTGCCAGCAGCTGGGGGACTAGCGGGGGGGAAGTATCCTACGAGCAGTACTTC. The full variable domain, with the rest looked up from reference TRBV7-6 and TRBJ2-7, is GAGVSQSPRYKVTKRGQDVALRCDPISGHVSLYWYRQALGQGPEFLTYFNYEAQQDKSGLPNDRFSAERPEGSISTLTIQRTEQRDSAMYRCASSWGTSGGEVSYEQYFGPGTRLTVT.

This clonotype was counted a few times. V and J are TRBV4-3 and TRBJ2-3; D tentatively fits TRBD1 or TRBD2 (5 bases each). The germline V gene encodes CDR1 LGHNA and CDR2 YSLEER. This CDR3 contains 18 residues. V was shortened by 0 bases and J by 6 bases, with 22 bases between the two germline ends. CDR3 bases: TGCGCCAGCAGCCAAGATGCCCGCGCCCTATCCGGGGCGGATACGCAGTATTTT. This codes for CASSQDARALSGADTQYF.

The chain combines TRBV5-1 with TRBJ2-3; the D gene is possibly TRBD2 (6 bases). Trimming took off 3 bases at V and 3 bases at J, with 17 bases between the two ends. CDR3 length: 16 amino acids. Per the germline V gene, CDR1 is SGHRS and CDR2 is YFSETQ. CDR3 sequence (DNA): TGCGCCAGCAGCTACCGGGGCCAAGGGAGGACAGATACGCAGTATTTT. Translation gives CASSYRGQGRTDTQYF.

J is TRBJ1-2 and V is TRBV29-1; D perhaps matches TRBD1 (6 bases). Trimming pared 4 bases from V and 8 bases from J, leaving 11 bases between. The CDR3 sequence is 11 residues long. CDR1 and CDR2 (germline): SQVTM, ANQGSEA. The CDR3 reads CSVVGGRGYTF. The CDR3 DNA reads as TGCAGCGTTGTAGGGGGTCGCGGCTACACCTTC.

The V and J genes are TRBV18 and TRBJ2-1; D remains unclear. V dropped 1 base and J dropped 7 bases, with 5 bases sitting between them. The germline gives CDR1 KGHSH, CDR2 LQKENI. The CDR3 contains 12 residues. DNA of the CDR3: TGTGCCAGCTCACCACGTAGGAATGAGCAGTTCTTC. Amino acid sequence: CASSPRRNEQFF.

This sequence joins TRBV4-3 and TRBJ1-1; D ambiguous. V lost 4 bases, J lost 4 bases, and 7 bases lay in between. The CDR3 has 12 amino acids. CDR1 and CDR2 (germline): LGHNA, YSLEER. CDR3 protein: CASSREGTEAFF. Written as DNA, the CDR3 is TGCGCCAGCAGCCGGGAGGGCACTGAAGCTTTCTTT.

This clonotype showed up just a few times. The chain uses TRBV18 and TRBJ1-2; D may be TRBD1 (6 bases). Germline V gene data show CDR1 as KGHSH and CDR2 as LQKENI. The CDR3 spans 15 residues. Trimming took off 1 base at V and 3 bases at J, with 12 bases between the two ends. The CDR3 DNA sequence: TGTGCCAGCTCACCACTAGGGGGGCAAGACTATGGCTACACCTTC. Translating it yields CASSPLGGQDYGYTF.

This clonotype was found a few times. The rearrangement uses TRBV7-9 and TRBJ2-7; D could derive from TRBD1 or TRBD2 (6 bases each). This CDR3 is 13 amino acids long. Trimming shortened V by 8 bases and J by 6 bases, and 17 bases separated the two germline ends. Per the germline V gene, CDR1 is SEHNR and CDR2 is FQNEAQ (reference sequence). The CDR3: CASVGQKEGEQYF. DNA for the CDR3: TGTGCCAGCGTCGGACAGAAGGAGGGCGAGCAGTACTTC.

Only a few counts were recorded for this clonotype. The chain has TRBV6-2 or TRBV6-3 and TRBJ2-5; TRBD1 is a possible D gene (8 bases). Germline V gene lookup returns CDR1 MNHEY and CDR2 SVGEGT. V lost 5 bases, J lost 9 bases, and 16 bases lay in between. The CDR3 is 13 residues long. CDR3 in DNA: TGTGCCAGCAGTCGACAGGGGAGGGGGGCCCAGTACTTC. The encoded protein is CASSRQGRGAQYF.

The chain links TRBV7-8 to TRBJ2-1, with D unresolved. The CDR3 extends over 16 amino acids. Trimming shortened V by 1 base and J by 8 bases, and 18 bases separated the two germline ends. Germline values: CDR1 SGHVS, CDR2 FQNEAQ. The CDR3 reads CASSLGVQARVDEQFF. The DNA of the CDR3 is TGTGCCAGCAGCTTAGGGGTGCAGGCCCGAGTGGATGAGCAGTTCTTC. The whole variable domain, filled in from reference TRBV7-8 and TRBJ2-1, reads GAGVSQSPRYKVAKRGQDVALRCDPISGHVSLFWYQQALGQGPEFLTYFQNEAQLDKSGLPSDRFFAERPEGSVSTLKIQRTQQEDSAVYLCASSLGVQARVDEQFFGPGTRLTVL.

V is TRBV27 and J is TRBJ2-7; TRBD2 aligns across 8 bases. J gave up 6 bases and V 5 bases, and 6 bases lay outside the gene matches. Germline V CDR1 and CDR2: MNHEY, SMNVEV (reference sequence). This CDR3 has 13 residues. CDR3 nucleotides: TGTGCCAGCAGTAGGCGCGGGGGGCGCGAGCAGTACGTC. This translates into CASSRRGGREQYV.

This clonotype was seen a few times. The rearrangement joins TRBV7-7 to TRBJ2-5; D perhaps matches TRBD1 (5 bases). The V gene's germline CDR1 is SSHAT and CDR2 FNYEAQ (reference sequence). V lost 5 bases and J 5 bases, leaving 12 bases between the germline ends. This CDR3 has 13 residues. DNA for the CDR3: TGTGCCAGCAGCGAAGACAGTGGGGAGACCCAGTACTTC. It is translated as CASSEDSGETQYF. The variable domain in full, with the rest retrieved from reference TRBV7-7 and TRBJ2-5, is GAGVSQSPRYKVTKRGQDVTLRCDPISSHATLYWYQQALGQGPEFLTYFNYEAQPDKSGLPSDRFSAERPEGSISTLTIQRTEQRDSAMYRCASSEDSGETQYFGPGTRLLVL.

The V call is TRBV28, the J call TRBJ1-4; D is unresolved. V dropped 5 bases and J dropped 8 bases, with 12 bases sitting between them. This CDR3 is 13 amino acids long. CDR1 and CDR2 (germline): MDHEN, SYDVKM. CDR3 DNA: TGTGCCAGCAGTGAGACGTTGGACGAAAAACTGTTTTTT. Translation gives CASSETLDEKLFF.

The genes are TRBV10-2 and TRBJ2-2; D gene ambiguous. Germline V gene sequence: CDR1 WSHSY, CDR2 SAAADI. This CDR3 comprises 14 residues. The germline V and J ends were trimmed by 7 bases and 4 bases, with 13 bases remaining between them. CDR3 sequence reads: CASTPDTGTGELFF. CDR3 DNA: TGCGCCAGCACCCCTGACACTGGCACCGGGGAGCTGTTTTTT.

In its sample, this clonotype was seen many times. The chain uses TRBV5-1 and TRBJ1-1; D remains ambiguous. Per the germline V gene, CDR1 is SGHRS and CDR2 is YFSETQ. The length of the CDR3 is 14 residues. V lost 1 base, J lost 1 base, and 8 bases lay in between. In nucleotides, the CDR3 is TGCGCCAGCAGCTTGAACGGTGCGAACACTGAAGCTTTCTTT. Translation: CASSLNGANTEAFF.

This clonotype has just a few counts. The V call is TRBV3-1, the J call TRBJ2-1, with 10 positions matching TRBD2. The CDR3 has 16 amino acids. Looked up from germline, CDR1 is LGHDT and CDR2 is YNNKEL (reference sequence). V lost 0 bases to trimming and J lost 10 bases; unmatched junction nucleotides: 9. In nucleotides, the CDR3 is TGTGCCAGCAGCCAAGATTCCAGCGGGGGGGCCTTAGAGCAGTTCTTC. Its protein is CASSQDSSGGALEQFF.